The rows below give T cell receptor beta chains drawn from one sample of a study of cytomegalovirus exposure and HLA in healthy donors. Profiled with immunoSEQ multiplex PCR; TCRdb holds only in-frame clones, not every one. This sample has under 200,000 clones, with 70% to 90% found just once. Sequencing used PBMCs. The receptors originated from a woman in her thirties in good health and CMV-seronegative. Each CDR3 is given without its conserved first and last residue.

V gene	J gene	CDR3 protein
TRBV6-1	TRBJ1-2	ASSETVLGYT
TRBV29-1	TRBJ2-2	SVDPGNTGELF
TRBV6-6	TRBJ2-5	ASNPSEYQETQY
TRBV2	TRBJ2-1	ASNIASGSWNEQF
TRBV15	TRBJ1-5	ATSSTGQQPQH
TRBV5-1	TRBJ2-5	ASSLTGGVKGTQY
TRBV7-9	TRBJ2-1	ASISGAYNEQF
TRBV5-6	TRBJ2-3	ASRQKGTDTQY
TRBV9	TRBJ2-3	ASSVLAGTTDTQY
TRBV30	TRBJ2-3	AWSPREDTQY
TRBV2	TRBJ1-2	ASVTGGTPLRGYT
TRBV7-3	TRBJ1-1	ASSQAGDTEAF
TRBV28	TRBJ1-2	ASSLGGTDGYT
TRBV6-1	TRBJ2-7	ASSEATGGNEQY
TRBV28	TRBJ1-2	ASRPSPGGLEDYGYT
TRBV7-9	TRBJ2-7	ASSSIGGEQY
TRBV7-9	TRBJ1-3	ASSRDRNTIY
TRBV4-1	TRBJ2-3	ASRRLGLRTDTQY
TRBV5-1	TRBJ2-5	ASSLVHGQGDRETQY
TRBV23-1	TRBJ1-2	ASSQCLDNAPSNYGYT
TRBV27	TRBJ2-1	ASSFSGLGDNEQF
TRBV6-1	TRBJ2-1	ASSQASINEQF
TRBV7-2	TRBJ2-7	ASSLVYLGEQY
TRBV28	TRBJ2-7	ASKPGTGATYEQY
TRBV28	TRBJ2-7	ASSFRGSLNPYEQY
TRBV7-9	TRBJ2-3	ASSLDAVVTDTQY
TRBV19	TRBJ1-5	ASRAPQEYQPQH
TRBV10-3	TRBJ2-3	AISSGTAGTDTQY
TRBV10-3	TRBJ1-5	AISETRFRDRGSSNQPQH
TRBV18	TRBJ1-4	ASSDHSVVDRTYEKLF
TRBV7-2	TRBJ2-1	ASSLESRGRDEQF
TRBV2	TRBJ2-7	ASSQTVNSYEQY
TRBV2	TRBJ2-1	ASSTFGLAGGSEQF
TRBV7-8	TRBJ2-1	ASSPAGNEQF
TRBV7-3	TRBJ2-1	ASSPSGDYNEQF
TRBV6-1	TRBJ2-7	ASRENYLSSYEQY